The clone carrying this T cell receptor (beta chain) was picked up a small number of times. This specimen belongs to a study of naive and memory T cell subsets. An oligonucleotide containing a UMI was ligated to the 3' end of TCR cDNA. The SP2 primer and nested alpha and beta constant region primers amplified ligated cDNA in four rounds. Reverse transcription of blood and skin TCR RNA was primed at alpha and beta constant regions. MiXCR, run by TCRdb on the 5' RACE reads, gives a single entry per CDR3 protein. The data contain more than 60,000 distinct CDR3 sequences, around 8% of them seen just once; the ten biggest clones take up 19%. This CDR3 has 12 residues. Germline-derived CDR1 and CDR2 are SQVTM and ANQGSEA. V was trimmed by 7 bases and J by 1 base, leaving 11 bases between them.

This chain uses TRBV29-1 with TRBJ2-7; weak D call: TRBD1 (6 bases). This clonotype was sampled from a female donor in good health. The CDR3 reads CSARDTSYEQYF. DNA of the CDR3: TGCAGCGCCCGGGACACATCCTACGAGCAGTACTTC.